The 20 T cell receptor beta chains presented below share a single source sample, sequenced in a study of T cell responses to AZD1222 COVID-19 vaccine. TCRdb keeps only in-frame clones here, not all; method: immunoSEQ multiplex PCR. The sample yields under 200,000 clones, 90% seen once. Sequenced here: peripheral blood, sampled on day 0 of AZD1222 vaccination. The receptors were sampled from an adult in good health.

The chain joins TRBV11-1 to TRBJ1-6, with 8 positions matching TRBD1. This CDR3 has 14 residues. Trimming took 8 bases from V and 8 from J; bases not matched to a gene: 8. The germline V gene has CDR1 SGHAT and CDR2 FQDESV (reference sequence). The CDR3 here is CASSDRGWDSPLHF. The DNA for the CDR3 is TGTGCCAGCTCCGACAGGGGCTGGGATTCACCCCTCCACTTT.

This chain joins TRBV4-1 and TRBJ2-7, with 8 nucleotides matching TRBD2. From germline, CDR1 is MGHRA and CDR2 YSYEKL. After removal of 0 bases from V and 5 bases from J, the junction contained 6 bases not matched to a gene. The CDR3 is 15 amino acids. CDR3 protein: CASSQDWRGAHEQYF. CDR3 nucleotides: TGCGCCAGCAGCCAAGATTGGCGGGGGGCTCACGAGCAGTACTTC.

This chain connects TRBV6-2 or TRBV6-3 to TRBJ1-2, with D maybe TRBD1 (5 bases). Deletions cut 5 bases from V and 6 bases from J, with 13 bases between. Germline values: CDR1 MNHEY, CDR2 SVGEGT. This CDR3 is 13 amino acids long. Here the CDR3 reads CASSPAGSDGYTF. The CDR3 DNA follows: TGTGCCAGCAGTCCGGCAGGGAGCGATGGCTACACCTTC.

The rearrangement links TRBV28 to TRBJ1-4; D is perhaps TRBD1 (5 bases). The ends were cut back, 7 bases at V and 7 bases at J, with 25 bases in the middle. The germline gives CDR1 MDHEN, CDR2 SYDVKM. The CDR3 spans 17 residues. This CDR3 is CASIPRGSRMVVEKLFF. CDR3 DNA sequence: TGTGCCAGCATCCCTCGGGGGAGTAGGATGGTAGTTGAAAAACTGTTTTTT.

The rearrangement joins TRBV12-3 or TRBV12-4 to TRBJ2-1; no firm D call. V gave up 3 bases and J gave up 9 bases, with 9 bases separating them. There are 12 residues in the CDR3. The CDR3 DNA reads as TGTGCCAGCAGTTTCGCAGAGCCTGAGCAGTTCTTC. Amino acid sequence: CASSFAEPEQFF.

This sequence joins TRBV18 and TRBJ1-4; D remains unclear. Trimming cost V 2 bases and J 8 bases, with 9 bases left between them. This CDR3 is built from 13 residues. Germline CDR1 is KGHSH and CDR2 is LQKENI. As DNA, the CDR3 is TGTGCCAGCTCACCAAGGGAATTGGAAAAACTGTTTTTT. Protein: CASSPRELEKLFF.

V is TRBV5-1 and J is TRBJ1-1; TRBD1 matches at 7 bases. CDR1 is SGHRS and CDR2 is YFSETQ in the germline V gene. V dropped 3 bases and J dropped 4; count of bases not matched to a gene: 3. The CDR3 covers 13 residues. CDR3 in amino acids: CASSWTGGTEAFF. CDR3 sequence (DNA): TGCGCCAGCAGCTGGACAGGCGGCACTGAAGCTTTCTTT.

The chain is built from TRBV6-5 and TRBJ2-6; D is unresolved. The V gene lost 5 bases and the J gene lost 1 base, with 9 bases spanning the gap. The CDR3 is made up of 15 amino acids. Germline V gene data show CDR1 as MNHEY and CDR2 as SVGAGI. CDR3 region: CASSTDISGANVLTF. In DNA, the CDR3 is TGTGCCAGCAGTACCGACATATCTGGGGCCAACGTCCTGACTTTC.

The chain joins TRBV12-3 or TRBV12-4 to TRBJ1-6, with unresolved D. This CDR3 comprises 13 residues. The ends were cut back, 1 base at V and 9 bases at J, with 7 bases in the middle. The CDR3: CASSLERVSPLHF. In DNA, the CDR3 is TGTGCCAGCAGTTTAGAAAGGGTTTCACCCCTCCACTTT.

J is TRBJ1-1 and V is TRBV7-9; D is unclear. Trimming removed 7 bases from V and 5 bases from J, with 14 bases in between. The CDR3 is 13 residues long. CDR1 is SEHNR, CDR2 FQNEAQ, per germline (reference sequence). The CDR3 loop reads CASTEGRYTEAFF. For the CDR3, the DNA is TGTGCCAGCACTGAGGGTAGATATACTGAAGCTTTCTTT.

The CDR3 region is CASKRGGNSNQPQHF. The CDR3 DNA is TGTGCCAGTAAGAGAGGGGGGAATAGCAATCAGCCCCAGCATTTT. This chain links TRBV19 with TRBJ1-5; a weak D match, TRBD1 (6 bases). The CDR3 totals 15 residues. Germline CDR1 is LNHDA and CDR2 is SQIVND (reference sequence). V was cut by 7 bases and J by 0 bases, with 13 bases left in between.

V is TRBV3-1 (or the pseudogene TRBV3-2) and J is TRBJ1-6, with TRBD1 identical over 9 bases. CDR1 is LGHDT, CDR2 YNNKEL, per germline (reference sequence). V trimming: 4 bases; J trimming: 6 bases; junction bases outside the gene matches: 1. The CDR3 loop spans 14 amino acids. CDR3 in amino acids: CASSPGQGNSPLHF. In DNA, the CDR3 is TGTGCCAGCAGCCCGGGACAGGGTAATTCACCCCTCCACTTT.

The chain recombines TRBV5-5 with TRBJ1-1; D is unclear. The CDR3 contains 14 residues. V was trimmed by 0 bases and J by 8 bases, leaving 14 bases between them. Looked up from germline, CDR1 is SGHKS and CDR2 is YYEKEE (reference sequence). The CDR3 DNA is TGTGCCAGCAGCTTGGAGGGTACGTTCCCAGAAGCTTTCTTT. It specifies CASSLEGTFPEAFF.

The chain carries TRBV7-6 and TRBJ2-7, with 12 bases aligning to TRBD1. J lost 4 bases, V lost 3 bases, and 4 bases had no gene match. This CDR3 is built from 15 residues. Germline lookup yields CDR1 SGHVS and CDR2 FNYEAQ. The CDR3 bases are TGTGCCAGCAGCTTCTCGGGACAGGGGGCTTACGAGCAGTACTTC. This translates into CASSFSGQGAYEQYF.

The genes are TRBV9 and TRBJ1-2; maybe TRBD1 (5 bases). This CDR3 comprises 16 residues. V gave up 4 bases and J gave up 2 bases, with 18 bases separating them. Germline V gene data show CDR1 as SGDLS and CDR2 as YYNGEE. CDR3: CASSSHSGRMNYGYTF. CDR3 bases: TGTGCCAGCAGCTCACACTCGGGACGGATGAACTATGGCTACACCTTC.

The chain uses TRBV2 and TRBJ2-1, with D uncertain. The CDR3 is made up of 14 amino acids. Per germline, CDR1 SNHLY and CDR2 FYNNEI. V was shortened by 5 bases and J by 5 bases, with 13 bases between the two germline ends. The chain's CDR3 is CASSPRQVNNEQFF. The CDR3, as DNA: TGTGCCAGCAGTCCTCGGCAGGTTAACAATGAGCAGTTCTTC. The whole variable domain, filled in from reference TRBV2 and TRBJ2-1, reads EPEVTQTPSHQVTQMGQEVILRCVPISNHLYFYWYRQILGQKVEFLVSFYNNEISEKSEIFDDQFSVERPDGSNFTLKIRSTKLEDSAMYFCASSPRQVNNEQFFGPGTRLTVL.

The chain is built from TRBV6-5 and TRBJ1-5; tentative D call: TRBD1 (6 bases). Trimming pared 8 bases from V and 5 bases from J, leaving 13 bases between. Germline lookup yields CDR1 MNHEY and CDR2 SVGAGI. The CDR3 covers 13 residues. CDR3 DNA: TGTGCCAGCTCCAAGGACAGACATCAGCCCCAGCATTTT. Translating gives CASSKDRHQPQHF.

The chain is built from TRBV5-6 and TRBJ1-4, with D perhaps TRBD1 (6 bases). The germline V and J ends were trimmed by 4 bases and 2 bases, with 12 bases remaining between them. The CDR3 runs 15 residues. The germline V gene encodes CDR1 SGHDT and CDR2 YYEEEE. The CDR3 DNA reads TGTGCCAGCAGCCCCTACAGGGTCACTAATGAAAAACTGTTTTTT. It codes for CASSPYRVTNEKLFF. The whole variable domain, filled in from reference TRBV5-6 and TRBJ1-4, reads DAGVTQSPTHLIKTRGQQVTLRCSPKSGHDTVSWYQQALGQGPQFIFQYYEEEERQRGNFPDRFSGHQFPNYSSELNVNALLLGDSALYLCASSPYRVTNEKLFFGSGTQLSVL.

V is TRBV6-5 and J is TRBJ1-1; D call uncertain. The CDR3 has 15 amino acids. V shed 5 bases and J shed 4 bases, with 17 bases lying between them. CDR1 and CDR2 (germline): MNHEY, SVGAGI. The chain's CDR3 is CASSPGPRSSTEAFF. The CDR3 DNA is TGTGCCAGCAGTCCAGGACCACGGTCTTCCACTGAAGCTTTCTTT.

A note on this clone: Other DNA sequences in this specimen translate into the identical CDR3. The chain carries TRBV3-1 (or the pseudogene TRBV3-2) and TRBJ1-5; D call uncertain. Trimming cost V 0 bases and J 7 bases, with 7 bases left between them. Germline V lookup: CDR1 LGHDT, CDR2 YNNKEL (reference sequence). The CDR3 is made up of 13 amino acids. The DNA of the CDR3 is TGTGCCAGCAGCCAAGATAGAGGGCAGCCCCAGCATTTT. Its protein product is CASSQDRGQPQHF.